This T cell receptor beta chain was recorded in a study of beta chain features in type 1 diabetes. Study outcomes and limitations: All four CD4+ subsets of Type 1 diabetes patients contained TCRB CDR3s that were moderately but significantly shorter.

The entirety of the isolated RNA underwent reverse transcription, so expressed TCRB transcripts were sequenced. The data were produced by immunoSEQ multiplex PCR, yet TCRdb's version contains in-frame clones alone and is incomplete. The data hold 850,000 to 900,000 clones, with around a sixth observed a single time. This CDR3 is built from 16 residues. Germline CDR1 is SGHTA and CDR2 is FQGNSA. V lost 2 bases and J lost 8; bases outside the gene matches: 11. This clone has a handful of counts. Antigen: not known. Material: naive CD4+ T cells from blood. The chain links TRBV7-2 to TRBJ2-5; TRBD1 matches at 10 bases. The TCR was taken from a woman aged 18-35 years in good health. The CDR3 sequence: CASSLSPTGQGHTQYF. In DNA, the CDR3 is TGTGCCAGCAGCTTATCGCCCACGGGACAGGGGCATACCCAGTACTTC. The full variable domain, completed using reference TRBV7-2 and TRBJ2-5, is GAGVSQSPSNKVTEKGKDVELRCDPISGHTALYWYRQSLGQGLEFLIYFQGNSAPDKSGLPSDRFSAERTGGSVSTLTIQRTQQEDSAVYLCASSLSPTGQGHTQYFGPGTRLLVL.